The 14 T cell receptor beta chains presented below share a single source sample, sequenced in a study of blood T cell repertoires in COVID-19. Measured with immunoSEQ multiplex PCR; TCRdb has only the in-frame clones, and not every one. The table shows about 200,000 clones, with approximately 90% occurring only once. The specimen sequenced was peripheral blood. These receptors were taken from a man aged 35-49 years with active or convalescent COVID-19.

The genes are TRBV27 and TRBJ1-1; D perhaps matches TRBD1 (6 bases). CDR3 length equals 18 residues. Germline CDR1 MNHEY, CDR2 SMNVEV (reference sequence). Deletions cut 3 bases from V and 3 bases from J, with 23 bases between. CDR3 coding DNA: TGTGCCAGCAGTTTTCTAGGCCCAACCGGGACAATAGACACTGAAGCTTTCTTT. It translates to CASSFLGPTGTIDTEAFF.

In nucleotides, the CDR3 is TGTGCCACCAGAGACAGCCCCACCTACGAGCAGTACTTC. Translating gives CATRDSPTYEQYF. The J gene is TRBJ2-7, the V gene TRBV15, with D tentatively TRBD1 (5 bases). V was clipped by 6 bases and J by 2 bases, with 11 bases between them. Germline V gene data show CDR1 as LNHNV and CDR2 as YYDKDF (reference sequence). The CDR3 sequence is 13 residues long.

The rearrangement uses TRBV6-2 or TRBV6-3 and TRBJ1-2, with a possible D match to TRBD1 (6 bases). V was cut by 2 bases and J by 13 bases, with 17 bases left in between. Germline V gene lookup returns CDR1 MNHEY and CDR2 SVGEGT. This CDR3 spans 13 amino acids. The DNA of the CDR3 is TGTGCCAGCAGTTACGCTAAATCCGGGACAACCACCTTC. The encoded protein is CASSYAKSGTTTF.

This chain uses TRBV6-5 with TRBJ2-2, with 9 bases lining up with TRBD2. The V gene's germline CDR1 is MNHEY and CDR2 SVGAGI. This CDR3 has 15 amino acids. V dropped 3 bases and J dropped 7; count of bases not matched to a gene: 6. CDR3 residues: CASSYGGGAIGELFF. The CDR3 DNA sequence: TGTGCCAGCAGTTATGGCGGGGGGGCGATCGGGGAGCTGTTTTTT.

The CDR3 region is CASSLLAGALTDTQYF. CDR3 in DNA: TGTGCCAGCAGCTTGCTAGCGGGGGCCCTCACAGATACGCAGTATTTT. The rearrangement uses TRBV11-2 and TRBJ2-3, with TRBD2 identical over 10 bases. Germline V gene sequence: CDR1 SGHAT, CDR2 FQNNGV. The CDR3 extends over 16 amino acids. With 3 bases clipped from V and 2 bases from J, the junction kept 5 bases outside the gene matches.

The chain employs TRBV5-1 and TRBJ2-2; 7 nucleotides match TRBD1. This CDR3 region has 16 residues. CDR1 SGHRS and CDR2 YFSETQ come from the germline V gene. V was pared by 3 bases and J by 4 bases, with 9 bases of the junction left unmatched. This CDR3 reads CASSSGQTRGTGELFF. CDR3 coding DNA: TGCGCCAGCAGCTCGGGACAGACGAGGGGCACCGGGGAGCTGTTTTTT.

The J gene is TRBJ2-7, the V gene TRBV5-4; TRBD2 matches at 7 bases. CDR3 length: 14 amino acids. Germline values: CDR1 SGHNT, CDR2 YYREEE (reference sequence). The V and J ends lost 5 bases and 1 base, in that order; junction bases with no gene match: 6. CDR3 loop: CASRGGTDSYEQYF. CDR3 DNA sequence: TGTGCCAGCAGGGGGGGGACGGATTCCTACGAGCAGTACTTC.

The CDR3 sequence: CASRRGQETQYF. The CDR3 nucleotides are TGTGCCAGTAGAAGAGGGCAAGAGACCCAGTACTTC. V and J are TRBV19 and TRBJ2-5; a weak D match, TRBD2 (5 bases). CDR3 size: 12 residues. The V end lost 6 bases, the J end lost 2 bases, and 7 bases lay between the germline ends. Germline-derived CDR1 and CDR2 are LNHDA and SQIVND (reference sequence).

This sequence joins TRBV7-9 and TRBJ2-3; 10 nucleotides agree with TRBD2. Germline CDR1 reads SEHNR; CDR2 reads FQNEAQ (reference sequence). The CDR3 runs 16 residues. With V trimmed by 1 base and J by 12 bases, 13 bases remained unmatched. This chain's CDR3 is CASSLDLAGAILTQYF. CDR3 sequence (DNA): TGTGCCAGCAGCTTAGATCTAGCGGGGGCCATATTAACCCAGTATTTT.

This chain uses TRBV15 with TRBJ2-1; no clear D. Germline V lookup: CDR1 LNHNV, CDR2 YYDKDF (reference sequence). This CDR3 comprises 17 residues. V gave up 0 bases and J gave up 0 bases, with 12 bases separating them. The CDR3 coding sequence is TGTGCCACCAGCAGAGATCTAGGCGCCTCCTCCTACAATGAGCAGTTCTTC. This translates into CATSRDLGASSYNEQFF.

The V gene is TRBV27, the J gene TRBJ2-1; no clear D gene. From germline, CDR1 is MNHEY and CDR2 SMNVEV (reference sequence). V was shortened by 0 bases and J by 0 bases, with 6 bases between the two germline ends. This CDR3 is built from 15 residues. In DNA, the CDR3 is TGTGCCAGCAGTTTATCTCTAAGCTCCTACAATGAGCAGTTCTTC. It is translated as CASSLSLSSYNEQFF.

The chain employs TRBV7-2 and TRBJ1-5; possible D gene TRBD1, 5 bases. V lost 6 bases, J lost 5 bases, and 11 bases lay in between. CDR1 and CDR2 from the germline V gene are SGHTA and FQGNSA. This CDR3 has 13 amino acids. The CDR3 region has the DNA TGTGCCAGCAGGTCCGACAGAGATCAGCCCCAGCATTTT. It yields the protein CASRSDRDQPQHF.

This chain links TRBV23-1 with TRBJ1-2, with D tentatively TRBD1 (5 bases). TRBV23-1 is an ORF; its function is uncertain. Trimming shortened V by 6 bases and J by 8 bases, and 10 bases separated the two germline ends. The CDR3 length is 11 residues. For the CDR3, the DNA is TGCGCCAGCAGGTCGGGGGAGGGCTACACCTTC. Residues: CASRSGEGYTF.

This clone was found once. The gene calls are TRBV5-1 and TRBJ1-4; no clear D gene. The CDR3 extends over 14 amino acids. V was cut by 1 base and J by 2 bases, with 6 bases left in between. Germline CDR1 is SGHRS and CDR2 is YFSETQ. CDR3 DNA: TGCGCCAGCAGCTTGATGAGTACTAATGAAAAACTGTTTTTT. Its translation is CASSLMSTNEKLFF. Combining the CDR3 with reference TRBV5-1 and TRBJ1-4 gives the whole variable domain KAGVTQTPRYLIKTRGQQVTLSCSPISGHRSVSWYQQTPGQGLQFLFEYFSETQRNKGNFPGRFSGRQFSNSRSEMNVSTLELGDSALYLCASSLMSTNEKLFFGSGTQLSVL.